Given below is one T cell receptor (beta chain) in context. Its antigen remains undetermined. Base qualities were left out, and no much larger clone turns up one base away. This specimen belongs to a study of CD8 T cells in ankylosing spondylitis (dated by TCRdb to the late 2010s). Regarding the research as a whole: The study set out to find disease-linked TCR variants by profiling T cell receptor beta repertoires in ankylosing spondylitis patients and healthy donors. In total, the full study cohort was made up of approximately 99 healthy donors and 25 or so ankylosing spondylitis patients. Samples of peripheral blood were taken, and for ankylosing spondylitis patients, synovial fluid was collected as well.

The reads were generated on an Illumina HiSeq 2500. Quantitative 5'-RACE with molecular barcodes was used to prepare TCR beta libraries. In the source study's methods: A new computational method, built on a probabilistic model of VDJ rearrangement, was used to identify disease-linked TCR variants. Clones were called with MiXCR by TCRdb after fastp trimmed the public reads at Q25, and only in-frame beta chains were retained. Every entry covers one CDR3 protein and lists the most common genes and DNA from its rows. These V and J calls derive from TCRdb rather than the authors' analysis. This sample gives 500,000 to 550,000 distinct CDR3 sequences in total; 10% to 15% of them show up just once. Under 7.5% of the sample is held by the ten biggest clonotypes. Inclusive of the bounding cysteine and phenylalanine, the CDR3 is 14 residues long. Only the CDR3 part of the read is kept: 42 bases, read in frame from the first base. For CDR1 and CDR2, the germline V gene lists SGHRS and YFSETQ. V drops 0 bases and J drops 4 bases, leaving 10 bases in between.

Study-wide findings and limitations: Some motif variants had previously been reported in the synovial fluid and blood of reactive arthritis patients, which suggests shared mechanisms of disease initiation. Significant enrichment of the disease-linked clones was reported in matched synovial fluid samples from ankylosing spondylitis patients. A TCR beta motif made up of several highly homologous amino acid variants appeared to be characteristic of blood from ankylosing spondylitis patients. The disease-linked clones had a CD8+ phenotype and were found at relatively low frequencies in peripheral blood.

Sequencing used blood, either unsorted or a sorted T cell fraction (not recorded which). In this chain, TRBV5-1 is recombined with TRBJ1-1, with no confidently assigned D gene. The source is a male donor with ankylosing spondylitis. The bases are TGCGCCAGCAGCTTGGCCGGGGAGGCCACTGAAGCTTTCTTT. It codes for CASSLAGEATEAFF. With the rest looked up from the reference TRBV5-1 and TRBJ1-1 genes rather than sequenced, the full variable domain is KAGVTQTPRYLIKTRGQQVTLSCSPISGHRSVSWYQQTPGQGLQFLFEYFSETQRNKGNFPGRFSGRQFSNSRSEMNVSTLELGDSALYLCASSLAGEATEAFFGQGTRLTVV.